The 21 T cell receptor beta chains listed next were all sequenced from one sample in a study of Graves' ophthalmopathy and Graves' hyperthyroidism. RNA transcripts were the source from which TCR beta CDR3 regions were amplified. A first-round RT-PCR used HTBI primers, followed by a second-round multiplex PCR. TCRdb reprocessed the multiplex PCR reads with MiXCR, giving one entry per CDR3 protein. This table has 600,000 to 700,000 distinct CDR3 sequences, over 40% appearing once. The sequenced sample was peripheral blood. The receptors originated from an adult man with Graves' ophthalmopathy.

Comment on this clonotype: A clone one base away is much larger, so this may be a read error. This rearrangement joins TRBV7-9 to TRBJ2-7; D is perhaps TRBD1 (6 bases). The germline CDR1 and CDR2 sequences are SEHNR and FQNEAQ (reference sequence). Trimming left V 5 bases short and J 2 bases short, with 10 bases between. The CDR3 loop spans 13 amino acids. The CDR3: CASSRPGAYEQYF. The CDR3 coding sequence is TGTGCCAGCAGCCGCCCAGGGGCCTACGAGCAGTACTTC.

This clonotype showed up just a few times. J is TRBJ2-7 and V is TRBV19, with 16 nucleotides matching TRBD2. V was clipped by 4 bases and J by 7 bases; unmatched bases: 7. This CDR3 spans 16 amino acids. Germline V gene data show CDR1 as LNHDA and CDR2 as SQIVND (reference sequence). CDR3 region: CASSTGLAGGPEEQYF. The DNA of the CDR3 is TGTGCCAGTAGTACGGGACTAGCGGGAGGGCCAGAGGAGCAGTACTTC.

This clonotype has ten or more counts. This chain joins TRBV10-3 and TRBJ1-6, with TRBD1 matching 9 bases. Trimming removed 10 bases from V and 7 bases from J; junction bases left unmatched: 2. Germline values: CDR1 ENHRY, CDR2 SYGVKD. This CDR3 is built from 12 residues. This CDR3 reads CANGQGNSPLHF. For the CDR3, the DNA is TGTGCCAACGGACAGGGGAATTCACCCCTCCACTTT.

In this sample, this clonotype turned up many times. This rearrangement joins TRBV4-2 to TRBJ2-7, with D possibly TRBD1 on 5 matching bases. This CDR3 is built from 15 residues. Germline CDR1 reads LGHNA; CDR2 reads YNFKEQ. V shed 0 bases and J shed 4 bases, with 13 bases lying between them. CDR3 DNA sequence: TGTGCCAGCAGCCAAGATTCGACAGCTAAGTACGAGCAGTACTTC. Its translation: CASSQDSTAKYEQYF.

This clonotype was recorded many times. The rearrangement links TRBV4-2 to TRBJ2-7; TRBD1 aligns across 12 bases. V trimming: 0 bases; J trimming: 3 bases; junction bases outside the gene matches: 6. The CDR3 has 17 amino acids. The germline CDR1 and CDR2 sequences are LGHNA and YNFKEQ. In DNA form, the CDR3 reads TGTGCCAGCAGCCAAGATAAGGGGACAGGGGGCGACTACGAGCAGTACTTC. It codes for CASSQDKGTGGDYEQYF.

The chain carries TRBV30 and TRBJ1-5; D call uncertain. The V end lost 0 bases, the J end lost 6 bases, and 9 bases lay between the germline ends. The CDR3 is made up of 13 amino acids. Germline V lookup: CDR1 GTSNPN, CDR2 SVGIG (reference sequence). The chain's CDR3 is CAWSVVGSQPQHF. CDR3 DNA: TGTGCCTGGAGTGTTGTGGGGAGTCAGCCCCAGCATTTT.

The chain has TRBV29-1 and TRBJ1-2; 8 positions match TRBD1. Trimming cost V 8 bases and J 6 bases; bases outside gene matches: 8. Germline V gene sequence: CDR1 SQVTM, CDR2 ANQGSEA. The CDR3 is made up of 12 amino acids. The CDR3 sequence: CSRDRGGDGYTF. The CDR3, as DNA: TGCAGCCGAGACAGGGGTGGAGATGGCTACACCTTC. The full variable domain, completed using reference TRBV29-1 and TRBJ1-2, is SAVISQKPSRDICQRGTSLTIQCQVDSQVTMMFWYRQQPGQSLTLIATANQGSEATYESGFVIDKFPISRPNLTFSTLTVSNMSPEDSSIYLCSRDRGGDGYTFGSGTRLTVV.

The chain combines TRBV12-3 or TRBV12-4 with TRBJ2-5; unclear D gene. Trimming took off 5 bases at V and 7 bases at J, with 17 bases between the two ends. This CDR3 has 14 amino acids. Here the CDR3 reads CASSPPVYDGTQYF. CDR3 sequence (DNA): TGTGCCAGCAGTCCCCCCGTATACGACGGGACCCAGTACTTC.

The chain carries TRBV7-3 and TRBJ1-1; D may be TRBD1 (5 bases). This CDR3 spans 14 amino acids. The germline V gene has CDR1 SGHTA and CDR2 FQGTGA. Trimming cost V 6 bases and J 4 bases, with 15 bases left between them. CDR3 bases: TGTGCCAGCAGAAGCCCAGGGAGAGGCACTGAAGCTTTCTTT. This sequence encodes CASRSPGRGTEAFF.

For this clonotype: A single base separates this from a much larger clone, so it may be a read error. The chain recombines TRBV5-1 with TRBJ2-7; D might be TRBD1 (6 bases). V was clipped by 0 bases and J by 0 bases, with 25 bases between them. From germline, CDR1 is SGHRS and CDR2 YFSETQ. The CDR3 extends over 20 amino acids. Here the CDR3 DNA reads TGCGCCAGCAGCTTGGCCCTACCCCCCGCTGGGACAAGGAGCTCCTACGAGCAGTACTTC. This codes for CASSLALPPAGTRSSYEQYF. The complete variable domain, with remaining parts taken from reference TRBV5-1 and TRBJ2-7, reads KAGVTQTPRYLIKTRGQQVTLSCSPISGHRSVSWYQQTPGQGLQFLFEYFSETQRNKGNFPGRFSGRQFSNSRSEMNVSTLELGDSALYLCASSLALPPAGTRSSYEQYFGPGTRLTVT.

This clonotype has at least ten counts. As DNA, the CDR3 is TGTGCCAGCAGTCGACCCCCGGGGGAGAGAGTCGAGCAGTACTTC. As protein: CASSRPPGERVEQYF. V usage is TRBV7-8 and J usage is TRBJ2-7; tentative D call: TRBD2 (6 bases). V lost 6 bases and J 6 bases, leaving 21 bases between the germline ends. Germline V gene lookup returns CDR1 SGHVS and CDR2 FQNEAQ. This CDR3 spans 15 amino acids.

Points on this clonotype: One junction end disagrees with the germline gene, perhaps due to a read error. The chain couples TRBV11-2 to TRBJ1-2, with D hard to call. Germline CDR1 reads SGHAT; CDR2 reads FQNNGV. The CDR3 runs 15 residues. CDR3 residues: CASSQDLDTHCGYTF. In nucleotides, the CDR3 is TGCGCCAGCAGCCAAGATCTTGACACCCACTGTGGCTACACCTTC.

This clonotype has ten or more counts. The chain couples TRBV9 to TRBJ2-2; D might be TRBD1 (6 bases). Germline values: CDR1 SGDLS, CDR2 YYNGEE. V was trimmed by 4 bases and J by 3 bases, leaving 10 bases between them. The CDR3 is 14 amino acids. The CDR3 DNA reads TGTGCCAGCAGCCTAAGACAGGACACCGGGGAGCTGTTTTTT. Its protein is CASSLRQDTGELFF.

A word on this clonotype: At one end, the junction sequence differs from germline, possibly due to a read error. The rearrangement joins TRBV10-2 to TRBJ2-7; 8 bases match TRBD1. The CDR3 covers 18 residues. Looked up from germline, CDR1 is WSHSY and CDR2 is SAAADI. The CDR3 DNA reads TGTGCCAGCAGTGAGCCGGGACAGGCAAAAGGACCATCCTACGAGCAGTACTTC. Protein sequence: CASSEPGQAKGPSYEQYF.

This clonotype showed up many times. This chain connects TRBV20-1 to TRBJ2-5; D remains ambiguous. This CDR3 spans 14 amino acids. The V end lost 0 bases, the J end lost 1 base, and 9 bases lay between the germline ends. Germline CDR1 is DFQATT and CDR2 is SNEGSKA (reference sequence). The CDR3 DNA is TGCAGTGCTAGAGAAGGCGGTAGCCAAGAGACCCAGTACTTC. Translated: CSAREGGSQETQYF.

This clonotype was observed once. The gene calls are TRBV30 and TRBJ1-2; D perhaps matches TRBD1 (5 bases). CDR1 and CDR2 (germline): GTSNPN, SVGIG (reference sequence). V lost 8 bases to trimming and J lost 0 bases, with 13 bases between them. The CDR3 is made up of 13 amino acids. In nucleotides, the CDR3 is TGTGCCAGTACAGGAGCCCCTAACTATGGCTACACCTTC. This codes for CASTGAPNYGYTF.

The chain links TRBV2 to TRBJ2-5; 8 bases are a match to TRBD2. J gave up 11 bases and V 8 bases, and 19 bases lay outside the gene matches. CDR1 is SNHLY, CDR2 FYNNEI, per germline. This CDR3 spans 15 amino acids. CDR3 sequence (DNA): TGTGCCAGCCGACTAGCGTGGAGCTCCTACAATGAGCAGTACTTC. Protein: CASRLAWSSYNEQYF.

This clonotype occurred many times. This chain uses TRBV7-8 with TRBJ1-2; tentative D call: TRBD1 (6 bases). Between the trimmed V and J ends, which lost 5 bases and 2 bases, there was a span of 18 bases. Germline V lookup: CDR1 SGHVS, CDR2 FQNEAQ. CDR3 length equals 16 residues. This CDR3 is CASSSNRVISNYGYTF. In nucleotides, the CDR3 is TGTGCCAGCAGCAGTAACAGGGTTATCTCCAACTATGGCTACACCTTC.

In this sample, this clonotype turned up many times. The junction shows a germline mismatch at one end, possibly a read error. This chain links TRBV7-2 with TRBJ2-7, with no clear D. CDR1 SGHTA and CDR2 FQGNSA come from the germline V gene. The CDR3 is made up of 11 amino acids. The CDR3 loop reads CASSNSIDPTF. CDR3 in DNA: TGTGCCAGCAGCAACTCCATCGACCCCACCTTC.

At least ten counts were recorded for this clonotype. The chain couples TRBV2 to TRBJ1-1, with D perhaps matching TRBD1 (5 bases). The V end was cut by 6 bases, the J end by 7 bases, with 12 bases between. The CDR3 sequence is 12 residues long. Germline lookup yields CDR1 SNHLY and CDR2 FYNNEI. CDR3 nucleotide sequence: TGTGCCAGCAGCCGATACGGGGGTGAAGCTTTCTTT. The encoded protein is CASSRYGGEAFF.

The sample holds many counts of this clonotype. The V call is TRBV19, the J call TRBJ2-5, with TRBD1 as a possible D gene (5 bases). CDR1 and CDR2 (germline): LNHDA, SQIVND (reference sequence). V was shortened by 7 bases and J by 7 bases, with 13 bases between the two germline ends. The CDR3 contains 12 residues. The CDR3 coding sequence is TGTGCCAGTATCAGCAGGGTTGGGACCCAGTACTTC. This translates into CASISRVGTQYF.